What follows describes a single TCR beta chain. What it recognizes is unknown. The sample originates from a study of shared clonotypes between healthy human individuals. Study summary: Donor composition was two women and a few men, aged 18 to 49. Whole-study findings and limits: Clonotype sharing among donors was thought likely to change with sequencing depth.

Germline V gene sequence: CDR1 MNHEY, CDR2 SVGAGI. V lost 6 bases, J lost 11 bases, and 11 bases stayed unmatched. This CDR3 spans 14 amino acids. Profiled with immunoSEQ multiplex PCR; TCRdb holds only in-frame clones, not every one. The sample has more than 2,000,000 clones; approximately 92% are singletons. The sequenced sample consisted of naive CD4+ T cells sorted from blood. Subset: CD45RA+ positively selected. This clonotype was sampled from a man younger than 35 in good health. The chain links TRBV6-5 to TRBJ2-3; 10 bases fit TRBD2. The CDR3 spells CASRPLTSGVVQYF. Written as DNA, the CDR3 is TGTGCCAGCAGACCCCTTACTAGCGGGGTTGTGCAGTATTTT.